Listed here are 23 T cell receptor beta chains from one sample, sequenced in a study of T cell repertoires in cytomegalovirus infection. No antigen is known for these receptors. MiXCR, run by TCRdb on the reads, gives a single entry per CDR3 protein. This sample yields some 800,000 distinct CDR3 sequences, of which about 27% are seen a single time; roughly 14% belongs to the top ten. This specimen consisted of cultured CD8+ T cells from PBMCs, obtained from culture after CMV antigen stimulation. These receptor sequences come from a human donor in good health (CMV status not recorded). Some clones in this sample may be carry-over from other donors' samples.

This clonotype turned up a few times. The CDR3 sequence is CASSRGRFEAFF. CDR3 sequence (DNA): TGTGCCAGCAGCCGGGGACGATTCGAAGCTTTCTTT. The rearrangement uses TRBV14 and TRBJ1-1, with D possibly matching TRBD1 (5 bases). Germline V CDR1 and CDR2: SGHDN, FVKESK. Trimming took off 4 bases at V and 8 bases at J, with 11 bases between the two ends. The CDR3 contains 12 residues.

V gene TRBV6-1 combines with J gene TRBJ2-3; 7 bases map to TRBD2. This CDR3 contains 14 residues. CDR1 and CDR2 from the germline V gene are MNHNS and SASEGT. J was trimmed by 7 bases and V by 5 bases; bases with no gene match: 9. CDR3 region: CASSPRLAGNTQYF. The CDR3 nucleotides are TGTGCCAGCAGTCCCAGACTAGCAGGAAATACGCAGTATTTT.

This clonotype has at least ten counts. V and J are TRBV7-6 and TRBJ2-7; TRBD2 agrees at 9 bases. V lost 0 bases, J lost 0 bases, and 6 bases stayed unmatched. The CDR3 runs 17 residues. Germline assignment: CDR1 SGHVS and CDR2 FNYEAQ. The CDR3: CASSLAGAGGYSYEQYF. The CDR3 bases are TGTGCCAGCAGCTTAGCGGGAGCGGGGGGATACTCCTACGAGCAGTACTTC.

This sequence joins TRBV3-1 and TRBJ1-5, with 8 bases that match TRBD1. This CDR3 comprises 14 residues. The V gene's germline CDR1 is LGHDT and CDR2 YNNKEL (reference sequence). V gave up 0 bases and J gave up 6 bases; unmatched junction bases: 1. CDR3 protein: CASSQETGVQPQHF. In nucleotides, the CDR3 is TGTGCCAGCAGCCAAGAGACAGGGGTTCAGCCCCAGCATTTT.

CDR3 amino acids: CASSPMSADPTYEQYF. CDR3 bases: TGTGCCAGCAGCCCGATGTCCGCGGACCCGACCTACGAGCAGTACTTC. V usage is TRBV6-8 and J usage is TRBJ2-7, with no clear D. V was pared by 6 bases and J by 2 bases, with 20 bases between. The CDR3 sequence is 16 residues long. The germline V gene encodes CDR1 MNHGY and CDR2 SAAAGT.

Notes on this clonotype: One junction end disagrees with the germline gene, perhaps due to a read error. V usage is TRBV7-6 and J usage is TRBJ2-5; D gene ambiguous. The CDR3 covers 11 residues. Germline V CDR1 and CDR2: SGHVS, FNYEAQ. The CDR3 protein is CVSVGLGTQYF. The CDR3 region has the DNA TGTGTCAGCGTCGGTTTAGGGACCCAGTACTTC.

This chain links TRBV7-9 with TRBJ2-2; TRBD2 matches at 7 bases. Trimming took 9 bases from V and 4 from J; bases not matched to a gene: 5. Germline V gene sequence: CDR1 SEHNR, CDR2 FQNEAQ (reference sequence). The CDR3 contains 13 residues. CDR3: CARPGGTTGELFF. The CDR3 bases are TGTGCCAGACCGGGAGGTACCACCGGGGAGCTGTTTTTT.

In its sample, this clonotype was seen many times. CDR3 residues: CASSRLAGAGTDTQYF. In DNA, the CDR3 is TGTGCCAGCAGCAGACTAGCGGGGGCCGGCACAGATACGCAGTATTTT. The gene calls are TRBV7-2 and TRBJ2-3; 12 nucleotides align to TRBD2. The CDR3 loop spans 16 amino acids. Germline V gene lookup returns CDR1 SGHTA and CDR2 FQGNSA. V lost 5 bases, J lost 1 base, and 4 bases stayed unmatched.

This clonotype was seen more than once but under ten times. The genes are TRBV12-3 or TRBV12-4 and TRBJ2-5, with D unresolved. The CDR3 covers 14 residues. V shed 2 bases and J shed 2 bases, with 9 bases lying between them. In DNA form, the CDR3 reads TGTGCCAGCAGTTTAATAAGGTTACAAGAGACCCAGTACTTC. Protein sequence: CASSLIRLQETQYF.

This chain uses TRBV4-2 with TRBJ1-6; 7 bases are a match to TRBD1. Germline V gives CDR1 LGHNA, CDR2 YNFKEQ. V lost 1 base, J lost 7 bases, and 13 bases stayed unmatched. The CDR3 has 18 residues. The CDR3 coding sequence is TGTGCCAGCAGCCAAGCGTTGAGAGCCGGGACAGAAAATTCACCCCTCCACTTT. Amino acid sequence: CASSQALRAGTENSPLHF.

The J gene is TRBJ2-3, the V gene TRBV4-1; 7 bases fit TRBD1. This CDR3 is built from 16 residues. V lost 3 bases to trimming and J lost 1 base; unmatched junction nucleotides: 7. CDR1 is MGHRA and CDR2 is YSYEKL in the germline V gene. In DNA, the CDR3 is TGCGCCAGCAGCCAGAAAAGGGACAGCCGCACAGATACGCAGTATTTT. It encodes CASSQKRDSRTDTQYF.

In this sample, this clonotype turned up many times. The gene calls are TRBV27 and TRBJ2-2, with TRBD2 as a possible D gene (6 bases). The V end lost 6 bases, the J end lost 5 bases, and 10 bases lay between the germline ends. Germline V lookup: CDR1 MNHEY, CDR2 SMNVEV (reference sequence). The CDR3 extends over 13 amino acids. The CDR3 region is CASSLGGTGELFF. The CDR3 coding sequence is TGTGCCAGCAGCTTAGGAGGGACCGGGGAGCTGTTTTTT.

The chain joins TRBV11-2 to TRBJ2-2, with D tentatively TRBD1 or TRBD2 (6 bases each). Per the germline V gene, CDR1 is SGHAT and CDR2 is FQNNGV. Trimming took 7 bases from V and 3 from J, leaving 18 bases between them. CDR3 length: 16 amino acids. The CDR3 protein is CASTLGGQYYTGELFF. The CDR3, as DNA: TGTGCCAGCACCTTGGGGGGCCAATACTACACCGGGGAGCTGTTTTTT. The variable domain in full, with the rest retrieved from reference TRBV11-2 and TRBJ2-2, is EAGVAQSPRYKIIEKRQSVAFWCNPISGHATLYWYQQILGQGPKLLIQFQNNGVVDDSQLPKDRFSAERLKGVDSTLKIQPAKLEDSAVYLCASTLGGQYYTGELFFGEGSRLTVL.

This chain uses TRBV12-3 or TRBV12-4 with TRBJ2-2, with TRBD1 matching 8 bases. The V and J ends lost 6 bases and 0 bases, in that order; junction bases with no gene match: 6. This CDR3 contains 16 residues. CDR3 sequence (DNA): TGTGCCAGCAGCCTACGGGGACAGGCGAACACCGGGGAGCTGTTTTTT. Amino acids: CASSLRGQANTGELFF.

This clonotype was detected many times. The genes are TRBV7-2 and TRBJ2-5; 11 nucleotides match TRBD1. J gave up 4 bases and V 1 base, and 8 bases lay outside the gene matches. The length of the CDR3 is 17 residues. CDR1 SGHTA and CDR2 FQGNSA come from the germline V gene. The CDR3 spells CASSLGDWTGGLETQYF. The CDR3 DNA reads as TGTGCCAGCAGCTTAGGAGACTGGACAGGGGGCTTAGAGACCCAGTACTTC. Using reference TRBV7-2 and TRBJ2-5 for the parts outside the CDR3, the full variable domain is GAGVSQSPSNKVTEKGKDVELRCDPISGHTALYWYRQSLGQGLEFLIYFQGNSAPDKSGLPSDRFSAERTGGSVSTLTIQRTQQEDSAVYLCASSLGDWTGGLETQYFGPGTRLLVL.

This clonotype appeared many times. The chain combines TRBV7-2 with TRBJ2-3, with D hard to call. The germline V gene has CDR1 SGHTA and CDR2 FQGNSA. CDR3 size: 13 residues. The V and J ends lost 7 bases and 6 bases respectively, with 14 bases between them. The CDR3 DNA reads TGTGCCAGCACCCAGACGGCCCGGGATACGCAGTATTTT. Translated, it gives CASTQTARDTQYF.

The V gene is TRBV2, the J gene TRBJ1-5, with D maybe TRBD1 (6 bases). CDR1 is SNHLY and CDR2 is FYNNEI in the germline V gene. Trimming took off 3 bases at V and 2 bases at J, with 11 bases between the two ends. The CDR3 spans 15 residues. For the CDR3, the DNA is TGTGCCAGCAGTGAGAAGGGGGGGGGCAATCAGCCCCAGCATTTT. It encodes CASSEKGGGNQPQHF.

This clonotype was seen more than once but under ten times. The chain recombines TRBV10-3 with TRBJ1-2; D may be TRBD1 (5 bases). V shed 11 bases and J shed 4 bases, with 20 bases lying between them. The CDR3 runs 14 residues. Germline V gives CDR1 ENHRY, CDR2 SYGVKD. The CDR3 sequence is CAVHDEGLLYGYTF. The CDR3 DNA is TGTGCCGTCCATGATGAGGGGCTCCTCTATGGCTACACCTTC.

CDR3 amino acids: CASSFLRQEYNSPLHF. The CDR3 nucleotides are TGTGCCAGCAGCTTCCTGCGACAGGAGTATAATTCACCCCTCCACTTT. The V call is TRBV7-9, the J call TRBJ1-6; the D gene is possibly TRBD1 (6 bases). The V gene lost 3 bases and the J gene lost 4 bases, with 13 bases spanning the gap. The germline V gene has CDR1 SEHNR and CDR2 FQNEAQ (reference sequence). The CDR3 runs 16 residues.

The chain couples TRBV11-3 to TRBJ1-5; TRBD1 matches at 9 bases. Germline V gives CDR1 SGHNT, CDR2 YENEEA. The CDR3 has 14 residues. V lost 6 bases to trimming and J lost 7 bases; unmatched junction nucleotides: 7. The CDR3 region has the DNA TGTGCCAGCAGGCCTGACAGGGGGTTACAGCCCCAGCATTTT. It translates to CASRPDRGLQPQHF.

This rearrangement joins TRBV6-5 to TRBJ1-2; D ambiguous. The CDR3 has 13 residues. V lost 0 bases and J 6 bases, leaving 8 bases between the germline ends. Germline CDR1 is MNHEY and CDR2 is SVGAGI. CDR3 in DNA: TGTGCCAGCAGTTACTCGAAAAAAGATGGCTACACCTTC. This codes for CASSYSKKDGYTF.

This rearrangement joins TRBV6-1 to TRBJ2-3, with D unresolved. This CDR3 spans 14 amino acids. Trimming took 5 bases from V and 1 from J, leaving 10 bases between them. CDR1 and CDR2 from the germline V gene are MNHNS and SASEGT. The CDR3 DNA reads TGTGCCAGCAGTTACACCGAGGGCACAGATACGCAGTATTTT. Its translation is CASSYTEGTDTQYF.

This clonotype was counted only a few times. This chain connects TRBV7-6 to TRBJ2-5; perhaps TRBD2 as D (5 bases). Germline CDR1 reads SGHVS; CDR2 reads FNYEAQ. CDR3 length: 13 amino acids. Trimming took 5 bases from V and 5 from J, leaving 12 bases between them. CDR3 nucleotides: TGTGCCAGCAGCCAGACACGGAGGGAGACCCAGTACTTC. As protein: CASSQTRRETQYF.